This entry features one T cell receptor beta chain sequence. Its antigen remains unknown. One end of the junction is discordant with germline, which a read error may explain. This entry is derived from a study of tumor and adjacent non-tumor tissue in lung cancer. Overall study: The cohort had about twelve adenocarcinoma, a couple of squamous cell and 1 small cell patients. The patients, roughly 9 men and 5 women, were roughly 30 to 80 with stage I to III disease. Some 4.1 million productive TCRbeta reads were obtained per sample on average. Whole-study results and caveats: Top 100 clones took a larger repertoire share in normal lung.

RNA was extracted from bulk tissue without any cell sorting. The normal lung tissue was taken more than 3 cm from the tumor edge. A modified ARM-PCR protocol with three rounds of nested PCR amplified TCRbeta. In TCRdb, the multiplex PCR reads were re-called with MiXCR into one record per CDR3 protein. Of more than 35,000 distinct CDR3 sequences in the sample, 60% to 65% were seen once. The germline V gene has CDR1 MDHEN and CDR2 SYDVKM. The CDR3 has 13 amino acids. Specimen: distant non-tumor lung tissue. The chain links TRBV28 to TRBJ2-5; D is unresolved. The sequence was collected from a middle-aged woman with non-small cell lung cancer. The CDR3 nucleotides read TGTGCCAGCAGTGAGGAGTACCAAGAGACCCATCTCTTC. Translated, it gives CASSEEYQETHLF.